The T cell receptor (beta chain) under discussion was sequenced for a study of T-cell reconstitution after alpha-beta-depleted transplantation in children. CDR3 length: 17 residues. Germline V gene data show CDR1 as DFQATT and CDR2 as SNEGSKA (reference sequence). With 3 bases clipped from V and 0 bases from J, the junction kept 9 bases outside the gene matches. A library of TCRbeta sequences, prepared with unique molecular identifiers, was generated. One entry per CDR3 protein, called by TCRdb with MiXCR from the PCR reads. The table lists 150,000 to 200,000 distinct CDR3 sequences, more than 6.5% of them singletons, with 3% to 3.5% in the top ten. In its sample, this clonotype was seen many times.

The V gene is TRBV20-1, the J gene TRBJ2-3; TRBD2 agrees at 10 bases. The input for sequencing was PBMCs from the stem cell graft donor, taken from the stem cell graft. The TCR was taken from a human donor who donated a stem cell graft to a child with Wiskott-Aldrich syndrome. Here the CDR3 DNA reads TGCAGTGCTAGCATCCTAGCGGGGGACTCAAGCACAGATACGCAGTATTTT. Residues: CSASILAGDSSTDTQYF.